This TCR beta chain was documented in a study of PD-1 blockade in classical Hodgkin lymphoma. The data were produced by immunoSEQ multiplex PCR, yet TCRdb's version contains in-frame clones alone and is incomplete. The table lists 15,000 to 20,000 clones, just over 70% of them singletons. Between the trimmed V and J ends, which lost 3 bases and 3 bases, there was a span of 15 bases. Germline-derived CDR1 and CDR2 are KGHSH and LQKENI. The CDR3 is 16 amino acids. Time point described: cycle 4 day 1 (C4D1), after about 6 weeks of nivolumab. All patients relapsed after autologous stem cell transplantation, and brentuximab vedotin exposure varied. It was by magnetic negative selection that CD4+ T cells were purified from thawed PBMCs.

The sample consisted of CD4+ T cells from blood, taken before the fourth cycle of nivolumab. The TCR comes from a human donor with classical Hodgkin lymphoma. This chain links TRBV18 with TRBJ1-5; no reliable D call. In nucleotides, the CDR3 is TGTGCCAGCTCACCGGGCCGCGGGGTACACAATCAGCCCCAGCATTTT. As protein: CASSPGRGVHNQPQHF.